This T cell receptor (beta chain) was recovered during a study of immune characterization of retroperitoneal liposarcoma. A single record per CDR3 protein comes from TCRdb applying MiXCR to the PCR reads. The sample has 7,000 to 10,000 distinct CDR3 sequences; approximately 39% are singletons. The specimen sequenced was tumor tissue. This receptor was identified in a male donor with retroperitoneal liposarcoma.

The CDR3 spells CASRAGRGQGSPLHF. The DNA of the CDR3 is TGTGCCAGCAGAGCGGGCCGGGGGCAGGGTTCACCCCTCCACTTT. The chain is built from TRBV11-2 and TRBJ1-6; possibly TRBD1 for D (6 bases). Germline loops: CDR1 SGHAT, CDR2 FQNNGV. The CDR3 consists of 15 residues. V lost 6 bases and J 9 bases, leaving 18 bases between the germline ends.